This TCR beta chain was sequenced during a study of neurological immune-mediated disorders. Time point here: longitudinal time-point 3. Libraries used 2 million unsorted PBMCs kept frozen in RNAlater. Whole-study findings and limits: In HTLV-1-associated myelopathy, TCR clonal expansion was greatest, and in multiple sclerosis it was least, below healthy controls.

Each sequencing run yielded over 160 million TCR-beta sequences from 15-18 subjects. Each CDR3 protein is one row after TCRdb ran MiXCR on the 5' RACE reads. The table lists about 80,000 distinct CDR3 sequences, roughly 4.5% of them singletons. The CDR3 is 14 amino acids. V was pared by 0 bases and J by 7 bases, with 10 bases between. The germline gives CDR1 SGHRS, CDR2 YFSETQ. The table lists this clonotype with many counts. The antigen is not known. Material for sequencing was PBMCs. This sequence originates from an older woman with multiple sclerosis. The V and J genes are TRBV5-1 and TRBJ2-2, with D perhaps matching TRBD2 (6 bases). CDR3 sequence: CASSLAAGFGELFF. CDR3 nucleotides: TGCGCCAGCAGCTTGGCCGCGGGGTTCGGGGAGCTGTTTTTT.